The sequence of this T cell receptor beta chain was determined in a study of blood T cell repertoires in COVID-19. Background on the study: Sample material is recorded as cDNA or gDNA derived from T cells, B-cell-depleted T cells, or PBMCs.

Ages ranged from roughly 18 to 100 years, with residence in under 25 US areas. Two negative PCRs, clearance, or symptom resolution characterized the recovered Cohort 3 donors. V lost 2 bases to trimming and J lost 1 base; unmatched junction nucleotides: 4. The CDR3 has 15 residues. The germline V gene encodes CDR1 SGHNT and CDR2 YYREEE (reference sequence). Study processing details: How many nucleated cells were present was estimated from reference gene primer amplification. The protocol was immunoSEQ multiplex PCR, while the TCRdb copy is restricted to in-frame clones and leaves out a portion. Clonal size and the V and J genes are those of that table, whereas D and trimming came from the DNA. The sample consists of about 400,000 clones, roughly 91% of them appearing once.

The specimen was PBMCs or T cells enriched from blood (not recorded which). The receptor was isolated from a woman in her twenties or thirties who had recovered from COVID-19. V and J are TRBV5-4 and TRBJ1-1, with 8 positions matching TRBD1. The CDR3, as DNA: TGTGCCAGCAGCTTCCGACAGGGGAAGAACACTGAAGCTTTCTTT. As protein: CASSFRQGKNTEAFF.